What follows are 17 T cell receptor beta chains derived from one specimen sequenced in a study of read filtering for tumor transcriptome and immune sequencing (dated by TCRdb to 2019 to 2021). Sequencing took place on an Illumina HiSeq 4000. Starting from roughly 440 ng RNA, TCR libraries were constructed with the Immunoverse kit using molecular barcoded adaptors that cover the alpha/delta and beta/gamma chains. Through fastp at Q25 and MiXCR, TCRdb rebuilt clones from the public reads, retaining in-frame beta chains. For every CDR3 protein sequence, its rows merge into one entry that carries the most common genes and DNA. The sample yields tens of thousands of distinct CDR3 sequences; about an eighth were counted once. Of the sample, approximately 15% is held by the ten largest clones. Material: a population of CD138-negative cells sorted from bone marrow. The cell subset or site label, as the study defines it: bone marrow mononuclear cells depleted of CD138+ plasma/myeloma cells by negative magnetic selection. The receptors were gathered from a donor at least 40 years old with multiple myeloma.

This rearrangement joins TRBV5-1 to TRBJ2-3, with TRBD1 identical over 7 bases. In germline, CDR1 is SGHRS, CDR2 YFSETQ. CDR3 size: 19 residues. Trimming removed 4 bases from V and 0 bases from J; junction bases left unmatched: 17. The CDR3 coding sequence is TGCGCCAGCAGCCGAAGACAGGGCCAAAGACAGCCTAGCACAGATACGCAGTATTTT. Amino acid sequence: CASSRRQGQRQPSTDTQYF.

Of note for this clonotype: A much larger clonotype is one base distant, so this may be a read error. The J gene is TRBJ2-1, the V gene TRBV5-1; 7 bases align to TRBD2. CDR3 size: 16 residues. Germline assignment: CDR1 SGHRS and CDR2 YFSETQ. DNA for the CDR3: TGCGCCAGCAGTTTATCCCCTATATCGGGAGGCAATGGGCAGTTCTTC. Translation: CASSLSPISGGNGQFF.

This clonotype was seen repeatedly, ten times or more. The chain recombines TRBV18 with TRBJ2-4; D may be TRBD1 or TRBD2 (5 bases each). This CDR3 contains 16 residues. Germline CDR1 and CDR2: KGHSH and LQKENI. Trimming cost V 2 bases and J 5 bases, with 16 bases left between them. The DNA of the CDR3 is TGTGCCAGCTCACCAGGGCAGGGTCGGGGCGAAAACATTCAGTACTTC. Encoded protein: CASSPGQGRGENIQYF.

This clonotype showed up just a few times. J is TRBJ1-6 and V is TRBV7-2; 8 nucleotides line up with TRBD1. The germline V gene has CDR1 SGHTA and CDR2 FQGNSA. With V trimmed by 2 bases and J by 7 bases, 4 bases remained unmatched. The CDR3 covers 15 residues. CDR3 DNA: TGTGCCAGCAGCTTACGGACAGGGCAAAATTCACCCCTCCACTTT. As protein: CASSLRTGQNSPLHF.

At least ten counts were recorded for this clonotype. The chain recombines TRBV5-1 with TRBJ2-1; D uncertain. V was pared by 0 bases and J by 5 bases, with 9 bases between. The CDR3 totals 14 residues. Germline CDR1 SGHRS, CDR2 YFSETQ. The CDR3 spells CASSLVAENNEQFF. CDR3 bases: TGCGCCAGCAGCTTGGTGGCAGAAAACAATGAGCAGTTCTTC.

This clonotype was seen at least ten times. V is TRBV21-1 and J is TRBJ2-1; TRBD1, as called in the table, went unchecked against the DNA. TRBV21-1 is a documented pseudogene. CDR3 length equals 14 residues. As DNA, the CDR3 is TGTGCCAGCACCCAGGGGATAAGGTACAATGAGCAGTTCTTC. It translates to CASTQGIRYNEQFF.

V is TRBV7-8 and J is TRBJ1-5, with a tentative D call TRBD1 (5 bases). Germline CDR1 and CDR2: SGHVS and FQNEAQ. This CDR3 region has 20 residues. The V end was cut by 0 bases, the J end by 7 bases, with 28 bases between. CDR3 coding DNA: TGTGCCAGCAGCTTAGCGATGAAAGGGACGAGTGGCGGTATGAAGCAGCCCCAGCATTTT. Translation gives CASSLAMKGTSGGMKQPQHF. Drawing the rest from reference TRBV7-8 and TRBJ1-5, the complete variable domain is GAGVSQSPRYKVAKRGQDVALRCDPISGHVSLFWYQQALGQGPEFLTYFQNEAQLDKSGLPSDRFFAERPEGSVSTLKIQRTQQEDSAVYLCASSLAMKGTSGGMKQPQHFGDGTRLSIL.

This clonotype was detected many times. The chain recombines TRBV7-9 with TRBJ2-3; 8 bases map to TRBD2. V was pared by 3 bases and J by 6 bases, with 11 bases of the junction left unmatched. The CDR3 has 16 residues. Germline V gene sequence: CDR1 SEHNR, CDR2 FQNEAQ (reference sequence). CDR3 loop: CASSFSGVTAHDTQYF. The CDR3 DNA is TGTGCCAGCAGCTTTAGCGGGGTCACAGCACACGATACGCAGTATTTT.

This clonotype occurred many times. V usage is TRBV2 and J usage is TRBJ2-1; 11 nucleotides match TRBD2. Germline V gives CDR1 SNHLY, CDR2 FYNNEI. This CDR3 has 15 amino acids. The V segment lost 4 bases and the J segment 3 bases; nucleotides outside the gene matches: 2. The CDR3 loop is CASSGGLAGYNEQFF. The CDR3 DNA reads as TGTGCCAGCAGTGGAGGACTAGCGGGCTACAATGAGCAGTTCTTC.

About this clonotype itself: A far larger clone is one nucleotide away, so this likely arose from a read error. The V call is TRBV7-9, the J call TRBJ2-1; no definite D call. Germline CDR1 SEHNR, CDR2 FQNEAQ (reference sequence). The CDR3 has 16 residues. The CDR3 DNA is TGCGCCAGCAGCCAAGATCTCATGGCAGGCTACAATGGGCAGTTCTTC. Its translation: CASSQDLMAGYNGQFF.

The chain employs TRBV10-3 and TRBJ2-1, with 11 positions matching TRBD2. Germline V CDR1 and CDR2: ENHRY, SYGVKD. This CDR3 comprises 16 residues. V shed 2 bases and J 7 bases; nucleotides not matched to a gene: 7. The CDR3 sequence is CAISEPTSGSMNEQFF. CDR3 sequence (DNA): TGTGCCATCAGTGAGCCTACTAGCGGGAGTATGAATGAGCAGTTCTTC.

This clonotype appeared many times. This chain uses TRBV29-1 with TRBJ2-5; D perhaps matches TRBD2 (6 bases). CDR1 is SQVTM and CDR2 is ANQGSEA in the germline V gene. V lost 3 bases to trimming and J lost 5 bases, with 13 bases between them. The CDR3 has 13 amino acids. CDR3 sequence reads: CSVEKRVGETQYF. CDR3 DNA sequence: TGCAGCGTTGAGAAGCGGGTTGGGGAGACCCAGTACTTC.

There are many counts of this clonotype. The J gene is TRBJ1-2, the V gene TRBV7-9, with no clear D. Per the germline V gene, CDR1 is SEHNR and CDR2 is FQNEAQ (reference sequence). The CDR3 contains 13 residues. V was clipped by 0 bases and J by 6 bases, with 8 bases between them. CDR3 sequence (DNA): TGTGCCAGCAGCTTAGCGATTACAGATGGCTACACCTTC. Its protein product is CASSLAITDGYTF.

This clonotype was observed at least ten times. V gene TRBV4-1 combines with J gene TRBJ1-5, with a possible D match to TRBD1 (5 bases). The CDR3 sequence is 15 residues long. Germline loops: CDR1 MGHRA, CDR2 YSYEKL. V lost 0 bases, J lost 9 bases, and 15 bases lay in between. DNA of the CDR3: TGCGCCAGCAGCCAAGACGGACAACCAAGTCGGCCCCAGCATTTT. Translated, it gives CASSQDGQPSRPQHF.

This clonotype was seen many times. The gene calls are TRBV4-2 and TRBJ2-7, with D perhaps matching TRBD2 (5 bases). Germline V gene data show CDR1 as LGHNA and CDR2 as YNFKEQ. The CDR3 is 14 amino acids. V lost 3 bases and J 4 bases, leaving 13 bases between the germline ends. CDR3 region: CASSHDGVSYEQYF. CDR3 nucleotides: TGTGCCAGCAGCCACGACGGGGTTTCGTACGAGCAGTACTTC.

Many counts were recorded for this clonotype. This could be a read error, since a much larger clone is one nucleotide away. The CDR3 DNA reads as TGTGCCAGCAGGTCTCATCCGGGACAGAATAATGAAAAACGGTTTTTT. Translated, it gives CASRSHPGQNNEKRFF. V gene TRBV28 combines with J gene TRBJ1-4, with 7 bases fitting TRBD1. Germline V lookup: CDR1 MDHEN, CDR2 SYDVKM. CDR3 length equals 16 residues.

The sample holds many counts of this clonotype. The chain joins TRBV28 to TRBJ2-6; TRBD1 matches 8 bases. Germline V lookup: CDR1 MDHEN, CDR2 SYDVKM. CDR3 length equals 16 residues. Unmatched junction bases numbered 2, after V lost 4 bases and J lost 0 bases. The CDR3 here is CASSWDRSSGANVLTF. For the CDR3, the DNA is TGTGCCAGCAGTTGGGACAGGTCCTCTGGGGCCAACGTCCTGACTTTC. Supplemented by reference TRBV28 and TRBJ2-6, the full variable domain reads DVKVTQSSRYLVKRTGEKVFLECVQDMDHENMFWYRQDPGLGLRLIYFSYDVKMKEKGDIPEGYSVSREKKERFSLILESASTNQTSMYLCASSWDRSSGANVLTFGAGSRLTVL.